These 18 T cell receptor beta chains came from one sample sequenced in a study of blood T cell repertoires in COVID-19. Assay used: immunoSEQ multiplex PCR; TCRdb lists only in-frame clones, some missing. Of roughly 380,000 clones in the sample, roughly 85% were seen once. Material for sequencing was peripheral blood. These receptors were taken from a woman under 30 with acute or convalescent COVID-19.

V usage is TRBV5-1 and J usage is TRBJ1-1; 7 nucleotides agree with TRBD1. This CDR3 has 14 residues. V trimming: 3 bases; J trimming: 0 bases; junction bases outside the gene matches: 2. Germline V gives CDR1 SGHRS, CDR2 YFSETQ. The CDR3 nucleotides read TGCGCCAGCAGCTGGGGACAGATGAACACTGAAGCTTTCTTT. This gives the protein CASSWGQMNTEAFF.

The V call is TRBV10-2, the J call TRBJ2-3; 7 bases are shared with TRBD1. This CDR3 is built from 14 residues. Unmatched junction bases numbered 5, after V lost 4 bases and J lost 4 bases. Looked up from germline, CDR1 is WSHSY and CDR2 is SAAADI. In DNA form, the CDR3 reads TGCGCCAGCAGTGTCAGGGGGTCGGCAGATACGCAGTATTTT. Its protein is CASSVRGSADTQYF.

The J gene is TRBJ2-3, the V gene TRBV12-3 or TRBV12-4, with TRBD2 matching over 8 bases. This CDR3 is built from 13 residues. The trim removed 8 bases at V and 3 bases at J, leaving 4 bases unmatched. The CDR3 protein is CASSSGRTDTQYF. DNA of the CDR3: TGTGCCAGCTCCAGCGGGAGAACAGATACGCAGTATTTT.

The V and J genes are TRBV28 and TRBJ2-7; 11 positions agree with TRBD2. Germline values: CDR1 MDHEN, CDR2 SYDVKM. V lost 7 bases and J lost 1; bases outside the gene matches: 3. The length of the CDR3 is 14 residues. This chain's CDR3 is CASTRLAGSYEQYF. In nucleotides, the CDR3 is TGTGCCAGCACCCGACTAGCGGGATCCTACGAGCAGTACTTC.

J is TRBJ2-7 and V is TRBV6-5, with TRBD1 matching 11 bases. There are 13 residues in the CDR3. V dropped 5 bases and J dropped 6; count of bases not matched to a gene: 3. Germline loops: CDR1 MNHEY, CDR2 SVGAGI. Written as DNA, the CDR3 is TGTGCCAGCAGTCCCGGGACAGGGGGCGAGCAGTACTTC. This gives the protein CASSPGTGGEQYF.

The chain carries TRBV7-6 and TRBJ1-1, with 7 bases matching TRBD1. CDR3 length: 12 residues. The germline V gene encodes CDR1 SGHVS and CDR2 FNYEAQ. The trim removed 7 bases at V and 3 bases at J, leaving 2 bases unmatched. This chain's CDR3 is CASTDRDTEAFF. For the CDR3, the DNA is TGTGCCAGCACTGACAGGGACACTGAAGCTTTCTTT.

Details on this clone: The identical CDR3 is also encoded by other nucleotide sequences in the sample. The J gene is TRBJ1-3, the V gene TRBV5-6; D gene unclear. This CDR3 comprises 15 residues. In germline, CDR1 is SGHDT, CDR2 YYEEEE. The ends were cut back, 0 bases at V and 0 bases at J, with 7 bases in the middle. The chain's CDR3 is CASSLEPGSGNTIYF. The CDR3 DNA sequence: TGTGCCAGCAGCTTGGAACCGGGCTCTGGAAACACCATATATTTT. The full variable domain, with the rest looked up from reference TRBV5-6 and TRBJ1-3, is DAGVTQSPTHLIKTRGQQVTLRCSPKSGHDTVSWYQQALGQGPQFIFQYYEEEERQRGNFPDRFSGHQFPNYSSELNVNALLLGDSALYLCASSLEPGSGNTIYFGEGSWLTVV.

DNA of the CDR3: TGTGCCAGCAGCCGTGGGGGCCTCCGAAACAATGAGCAGTTCTTC. Its protein product is CASSRGGLRNNEQFF. The chain uses TRBV9 and TRBJ2-1; D perhaps matches TRBD1 (6 bases). The CDR3 is 15 amino acids. V lost 4 bases and J lost 5, with 16 bases in between. The germline CDR1 and CDR2 sequences are SGDLS and YYNGEE. The entire variable domain, with the rest obtained from reference TRBV9 and TRBJ2-1, is as follows: DSGVTQTPKHLITATGQRVTLRCSPRSGDLSVYWYQQSLDQGLQFLIQYYNGEERAKGNILERFSAQQFPDLHSELNLSSLELGDSALYFCASSRGGLRNNEQFFGPGTRLTVL.

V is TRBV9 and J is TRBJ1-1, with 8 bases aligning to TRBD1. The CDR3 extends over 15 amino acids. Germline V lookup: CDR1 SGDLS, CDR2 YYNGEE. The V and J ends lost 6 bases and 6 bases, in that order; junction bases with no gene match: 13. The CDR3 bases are TGTGCCAGCACCAGAGTACAGGGGGGGTTTTCTGAAGCTTTCTTT. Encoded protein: CASTRVQGGFSEAFF. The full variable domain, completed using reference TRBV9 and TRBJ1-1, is DSGVTQTPKHLITATGQRVTLRCSPRSGDLSVYWYQQSLDQGLQFLIQYYNGEERAKGNILERFSAQQFPDLHSELNLSSLELGDSALYFCASTRVQGGFSEAFFGQGTRLTVV.

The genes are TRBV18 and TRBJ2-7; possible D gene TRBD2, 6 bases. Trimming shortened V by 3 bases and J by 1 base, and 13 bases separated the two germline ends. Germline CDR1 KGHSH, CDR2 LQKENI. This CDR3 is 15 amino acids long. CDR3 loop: CASSPPGVFSYEQYF. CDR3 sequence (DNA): TGTGCCAGCTCACCCCCGGGGGTCTTTTCCTACGAGCAGTACTTC. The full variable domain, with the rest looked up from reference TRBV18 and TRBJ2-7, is NAGVMQNPRHLVRRRGQEARLRCSPMKGHSHVYWYRQLPEEGLKFMVYLQKENIIDESGMPKERFSAEFPKEGPSILRIQQVVRGDSAAYFCASSPPGVFSYEQYFGPGTRLTVT.

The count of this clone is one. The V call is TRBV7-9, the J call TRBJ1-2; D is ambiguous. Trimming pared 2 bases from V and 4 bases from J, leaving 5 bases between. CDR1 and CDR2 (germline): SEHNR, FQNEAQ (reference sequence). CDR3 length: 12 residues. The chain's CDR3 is CASSLYSYGYTF. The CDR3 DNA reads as TGTGCCAGCAGCTTATACAGCTATGGCTACACCTTC. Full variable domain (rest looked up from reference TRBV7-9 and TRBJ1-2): DTGVSQNPRHKITKRGQNVTFRCDPISEHNRLYWYRQTLGQGPEFLTYFQNEAQLEKSRLLSDRFSAERPKGSFSTLEIQRTEQGDSAMYLCASSLYSYGYTFGSGTRLTVV.

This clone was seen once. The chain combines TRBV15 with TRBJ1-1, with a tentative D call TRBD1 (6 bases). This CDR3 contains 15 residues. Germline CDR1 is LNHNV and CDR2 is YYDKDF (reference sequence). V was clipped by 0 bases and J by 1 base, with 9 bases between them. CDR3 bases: TGTGCCACCAGCAGAGATGGGACATCGAACACTGAAGCTTTCTTT. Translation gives CATSRDGTSNTEAFF. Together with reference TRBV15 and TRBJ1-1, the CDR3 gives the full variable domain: DAMVIQNPRYQVTQFGKPVTLSCSQTLNHNVMYWYQQKSSQAPKLLFHYYDKDFNNEADTPDNFQSRRPNTSFCFLDIRSPGLGDTAMYLCATSRDGTSNTEAFFGQGTRLTVV.

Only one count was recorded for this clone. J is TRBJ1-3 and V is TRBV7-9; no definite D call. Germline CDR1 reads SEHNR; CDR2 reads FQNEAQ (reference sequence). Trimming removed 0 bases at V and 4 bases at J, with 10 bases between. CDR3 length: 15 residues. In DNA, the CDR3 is TGTGCCAGCAGCTTAGCAAGAGGCAGAGGAAACACCATATATTTT. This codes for CASSLARGRGNTIYF. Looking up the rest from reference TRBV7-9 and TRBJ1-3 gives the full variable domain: DTGVSQNPRHKITKRGQNVTFRCDPISEHNRLYWYRQTLGQGPEFLTYFQNEAQLEKSRLLSDRFSAERPKGSFSTLEIQRTEQGDSAMYLCASSLARGRGNTIYFGEGSWLTVV.

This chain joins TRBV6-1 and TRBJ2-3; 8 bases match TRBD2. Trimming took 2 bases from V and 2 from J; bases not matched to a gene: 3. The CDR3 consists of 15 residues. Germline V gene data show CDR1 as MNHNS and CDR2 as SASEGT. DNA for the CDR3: TGTGCCAGCAGTGAACAGCGGGGGTTCACAGATACGCAGTATTTT. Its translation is CASSEQRGFTDTQYF.

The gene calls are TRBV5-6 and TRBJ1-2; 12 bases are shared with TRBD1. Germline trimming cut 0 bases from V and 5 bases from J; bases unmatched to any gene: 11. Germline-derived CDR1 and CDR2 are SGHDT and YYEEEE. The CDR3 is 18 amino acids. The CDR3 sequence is CASSLDPGQGAYWYGYTF. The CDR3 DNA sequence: TGTGCCAGCAGCTTGGATCCGGGACAGGGGGCCTACTGGTATGGCTACACCTTC. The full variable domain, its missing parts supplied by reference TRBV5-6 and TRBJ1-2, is DAGVTQSPTHLIKTRGQQVTLRCSPKSGHDTVSWYQQALGQGPQFIFQYYEEEERQRGNFPDRFSGHQFPNYSSELNVNALLLGDSALYLCASSLDPGQGAYWYGYTFGSGTRLTVV.

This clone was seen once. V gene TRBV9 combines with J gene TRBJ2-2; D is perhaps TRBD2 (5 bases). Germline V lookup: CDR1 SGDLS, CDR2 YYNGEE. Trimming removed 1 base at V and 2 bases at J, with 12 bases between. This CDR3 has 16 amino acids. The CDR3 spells CASSVPSGSNTGELFF. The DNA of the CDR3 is TGTGCCAGCAGCGTACCTTCGGGATCCAACACCGGGGAGCTGTTTTTT. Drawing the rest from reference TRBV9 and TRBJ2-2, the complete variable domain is DSGVTQTPKHLITATGQRVTLRCSPRSGDLSVYWYQQSLDQGLQFLIQYYNGEERAKGNILERFSAQQFPDLHSELNLSSLELGDSALYFCASSVPSGSNTGELFFGEGSRLTVL.

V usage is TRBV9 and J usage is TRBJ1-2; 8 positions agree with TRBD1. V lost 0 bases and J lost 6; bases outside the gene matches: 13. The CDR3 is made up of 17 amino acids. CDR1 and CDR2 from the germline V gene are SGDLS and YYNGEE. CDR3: CASSVDPAGTGADGYTF. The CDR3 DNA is TGTGCCAGCAGCGTAGATCCTGCCGGGACAGGAGCTGATGGCTACACCTTC.

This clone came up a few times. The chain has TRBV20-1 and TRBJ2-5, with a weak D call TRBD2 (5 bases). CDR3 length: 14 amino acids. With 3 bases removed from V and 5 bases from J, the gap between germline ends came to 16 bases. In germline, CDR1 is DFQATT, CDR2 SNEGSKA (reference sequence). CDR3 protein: CSASSDAEEETQYF. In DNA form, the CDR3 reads TGCAGTGCTAGTTCCGATGCGGAGGAGGAGACCCAGTACTTC.